A selection of T cell receptor beta chains follows, all from one sample in a study of blood T cell repertoires in COVID-19. Profiled with immunoSEQ multiplex PCR; TCRdb holds only in-frame clones, not every one. Found here are about 240,000 clones, roughly four fifths of them singletons; the top ten hold approximately 3.2%. The sequencing input was peripheral blood. Receptor source: a woman aged 18-29 years with acute or convalescent COVID-19. The CDR3 runs from the conserved cysteine through the conserved F or W. D genes are given only for firm matches. Not all rows give a size; the values are once, few, many and, for expanded clones, a class.

J gene: TRBJ1-2; V gene: TRBV7-2; clone size: NA; D gene: NA; CDR3 protein: CASSRKSGGSNYGYTF; CDR3 DNA: TGTGCCAGCAGCCGGAAATCGGGGGGGTCTAACTATGGCTACACCTTC
J gene: TRBJ1-4; V gene: TRBV4-2; clone size: NA; D gene: NA; CDR3 protein: CASSHPNPGLDEKLFF; CDR3 DNA: TGTGCCAGCAGCCACCCCAACCCAGGGTTAGATGAAAAACTGTTTTTT
J gene: TRBJ2-1; V gene: TRBV19; clone size: once; D gene: TRBD2; CDR3 protein: CASRRGGRVSSYNEQFF; CDR3 DNA: TGTGCCAGTAGGAGGGGCGGGAGGGTCTCCTCCTACAATGAGCAGTTCTTC
J gene: TRBJ1-5; V gene: TRBV6-5; clone size: few; D gene: NA; CDR3 protein: CASSSGIDQPQHF; CDR3 DNA: TGTGCCAGCAGTTCGGGTATTGATCAGCCCCAGCATTTT
J gene: TRBJ2-5; V gene: TRBV5-7; clone size: once; D gene: TRBD1; CDR3 protein: CASSAGTEETQYF; CDR3 DNA: TGTGCCAGCAGCGCCGGGACAGAAGAGACCCAGTACTTC
J gene: TRBJ2-1; V gene: TRBV9; clone size: once; D gene: TRBD2; CDR3 protein: CASSPVGGMANEQFF; CDR3 DNA: TGTGCCAGCAGCCCCGTGGGAGGGATGGCAAATGAGCAGTTCTTC
J gene: TRBJ2-2; V gene: TRBV7-3; clone size: NA; D gene: TRBD1; CDR3 protein: CASSHHLDRATGELFF; CDR3 DNA: TGTGCCAGCAGTCACCACCTTGACAGGGCCACCGGGGAGCTGTTTTTT
J gene: TRBJ2-5; V gene: TRBV29-1; clone size: NA; D gene: TRBD2; CDR3 protein: CSVSIGLAGVGETQYF; CDR3 DNA: TGCAGCGTTAGTATCGGGCTAGCGGGAGTGGGGGAGACCCAGTACTTC
J gene: TRBJ2-1; V gene: TRBV4-3; clone size: NA; D gene: NA; CDR3 protein: CASSHGLGNEQFF; CDR3 DNA: TGCGCCAGCAGCCATGGACTCGGCAATGAGCAGTTCTTC
J gene: TRBJ2-7; V gene: TRBV21-1; clone size: NA; D gene: NA; CDR3 protein: CASSKGSETGHEQYF; CDR3 DNA: TGTGCCAGCAGCAAAGGGTCGGAGACTGGCCACGAGCAGTACTTC
J gene: TRBJ1-2; V gene: TRBV19; clone size: NA; D gene: TRBD1; CDR3 protein: CASLTGNYGYTF; CDR3 DNA: TGTGCCAGCCTGACAGGGAACTATGGCTACACCTTC
J gene: TRBJ1-2; V gene: TRBV7-8; clone size: NA; D gene: TRBD1; CDR3 protein: CASSLEGAGGAGYGYTF; CDR3 DNA: TGTGCCAGCAGCTTAGAGGGGGCAGGGGGCGCCGGGTATGGCTACACCTTC
J gene: TRBJ1-3; V gene: TRBV11-2; clone size: once; D gene: NA; CDR3 protein: CASSPLGNTIYF; CDR3 DNA: TGTGCCAGCAGTCCCTTAGGAAACACCATATATTTT
J gene: TRBJ2-5; V gene: TRBV7-9; clone size: NA; D gene: NA; CDR3 protein: CASVVDRQETQYF; CDR3 DNA: TGTGCCAGCGTGGTCGACAGGCAAGAGACCCAGTACTTC
J gene: TRBJ2-5; V gene: TRBV5-5; clone size: NA; D gene: TRBD2; CDR3 protein: CASSPGRGVQETQYF; CDR3 DNA: TGTGCCAGCAGCCCGGGACGGGGGGTCCAAGAGACCCAGTACTTC
J gene: TRBJ2-1; V gene: TRBV5-6; clone size: NA; D gene: NA; CDR3 protein: CASSYGGLNEQFF; CDR3 DNA: TGTGCCAGCAGCTATGGGGGGTTGAATGAGCAGTTCTTC
J gene: TRBJ2-6; V gene: TRBV30; clone size: NA; D gene: NA; CDR3 protein: CAWSVLIEGLPSGANVLTF; CDR3 DNA: TGTGCCTGGAGTGTACTTATAGAGGGTCTCCCCTCTGGGGCCAACGTCCTGACTTTC
J gene: TRBJ1-6; V gene: TRBV5-1; clone size: NA; D gene: NA; CDR3 protein: CASTLQGSNSPLHF; CDR3 DNA: TGCGCCAGCACCCTCCAGGGTAGCAATTCACCCCTCCACTTT
J gene: TRBJ1-1; V gene: TRBV2; clone size: NA; D gene: NA; CDR3 protein: CASSDLGGGFTEAFF; CDR3 DNA: TGTGCCAGCAGTGATCTTGGGGGGGGATTCACTGAAGCTTTCTTT
J gene: TRBJ1-2; V gene: TRBV19; clone size: once; D gene: NA; CDR3 protein: CASSYSGGVYGYTF; CDR3 DNA: TGTGCCAGTAGCTATAGTGGGGGGGTCTATGGCTACACCTTC
J gene: TRBJ2-1; V gene: TRBV6-4; clone size: few; D gene: TRBD2; CDR3 protein: CASSATSGSSHEQFF; CDR3 DNA: TGTGCCAGCAGTGCGACTAGCGGGAGTTCTCACGAGCAGTTCTTC
J gene: TRBJ1-5; V gene: TRBV19; clone size: NA; D gene: NA; CDR3 protein: CASSIRGTNQPQHF; CDR3 DNA: TGTGCCAGTAGTATTAGGGGCACCAATCAGCCCCAGCATTTT
J gene: TRBJ1-4; V gene: TRBV5-1; clone size: few; D gene: TRBD1; CDR3 protein: CASSLAGAGGYEKLFF; CDR3 DNA: TGCGCCAGCAGCTTGGCCGGCGCAGGGGGGTATGAAAAACTGTTTTTT
J gene: TRBJ1-6; V gene: TRBV18; clone size: NA; D gene: NA; CDR3 protein: CASSLTMVGQNNSPLHF; CDR3 DNA: TGTGCCAGCTCACTCACTATGGTCGGACAGAATAATTCACCCCTCCACTTT
J gene: TRBJ1-5; V gene: TRBV27; clone size: NA; D gene: NA; CDR3 protein: CASSLSKQDSNQPQHF; CDR3 DNA: TGTGCCAGCAGTTTATCAAAACAGGATAGCAATCAGCCCCAGCATTTT
J gene: TRBJ2-2; V gene: TRBV18; clone size: NA; D gene: NA; CDR3 protein: CASSPPGDTGELFF; CDR3 DNA: TGTGCCAGCTCACCCCCAGGGGACACCGGGGAGCTGTTTTTT
J gene: TRBJ1-5; V gene: TRBV6-5; clone size: NA; D gene: TRBD1; CDR3 protein: CASSPRDRFQPQHF; CDR3 DNA: TGTGCCAGCAGCCCACGGGACAGGTTTCAGCCCCAGCATTTT
J gene: TRBJ2-7; V gene: TRBV28; clone size: NA; D gene: TRBD1; CDR3 protein: CASSRPGQNYEQYF; CDR3 DNA: TGTGCCAGCAGTCGCCCGGGACAGAACTACGAGCAGTACTTC